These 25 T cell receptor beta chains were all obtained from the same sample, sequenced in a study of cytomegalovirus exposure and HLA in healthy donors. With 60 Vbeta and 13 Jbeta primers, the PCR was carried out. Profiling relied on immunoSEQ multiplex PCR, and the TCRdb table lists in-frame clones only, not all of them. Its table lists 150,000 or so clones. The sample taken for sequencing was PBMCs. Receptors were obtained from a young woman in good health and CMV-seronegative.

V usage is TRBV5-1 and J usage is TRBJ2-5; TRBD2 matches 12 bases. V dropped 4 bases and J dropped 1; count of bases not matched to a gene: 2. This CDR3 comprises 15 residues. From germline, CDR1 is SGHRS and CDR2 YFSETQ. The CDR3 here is CASSVTSGGQETQYF. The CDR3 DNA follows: TGCGCCAGCAGCGTGACTAGCGGGGGCCAAGAGACCCAGTACTTC. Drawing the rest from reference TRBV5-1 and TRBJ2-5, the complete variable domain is KAGVTQTPRYLIKTRGQQVTLSCSPISGHRSVSWYQQTPGQGLQFLFEYFSETQRNKGNFPGRFSGRQFSNSRSEMNVSTLELGDSALYLCASSVTSGGQETQYFGPGTRLLVL.

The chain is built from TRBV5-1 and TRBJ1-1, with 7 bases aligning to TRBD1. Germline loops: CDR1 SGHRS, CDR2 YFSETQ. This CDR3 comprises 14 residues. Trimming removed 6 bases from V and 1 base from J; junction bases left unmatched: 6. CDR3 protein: CASTFNRGNTEAFF. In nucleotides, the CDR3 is TGCGCCAGCACCTTCAACAGGGGGAACACTGAAGCTTTCTTT.

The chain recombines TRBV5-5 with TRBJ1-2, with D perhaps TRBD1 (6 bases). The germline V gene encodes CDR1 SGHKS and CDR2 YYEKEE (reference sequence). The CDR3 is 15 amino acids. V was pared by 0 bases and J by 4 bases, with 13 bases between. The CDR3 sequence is CASSLGQGFGYGYTF. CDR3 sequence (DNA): TGTGCCAGCAGCTTGGGTCAGGGGTTCGGCTATGGCTACACCTTC.

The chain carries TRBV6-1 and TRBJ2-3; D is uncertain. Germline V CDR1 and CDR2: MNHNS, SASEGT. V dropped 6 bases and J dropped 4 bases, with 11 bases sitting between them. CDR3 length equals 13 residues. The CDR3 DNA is TGTGCCAGCAGGTCTGTTGGCCCAGATACGCAGTATTTT. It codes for CASRSVGPDTQYF.

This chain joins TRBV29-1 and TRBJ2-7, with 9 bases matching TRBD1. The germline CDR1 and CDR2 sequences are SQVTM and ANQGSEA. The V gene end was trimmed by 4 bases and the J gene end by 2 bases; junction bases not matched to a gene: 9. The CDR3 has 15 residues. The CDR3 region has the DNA TGCAGCGTTGGGCCGACAGGGGGTCTTACCTACGAGCAGTACTTC. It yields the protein CSVGPTGGLTYEQYF.

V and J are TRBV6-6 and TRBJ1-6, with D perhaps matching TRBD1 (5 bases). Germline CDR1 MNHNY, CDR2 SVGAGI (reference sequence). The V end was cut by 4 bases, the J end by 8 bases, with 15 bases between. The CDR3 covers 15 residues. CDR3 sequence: CASSLSGGAYSPLHF. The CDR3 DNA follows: TGTGCCAGCAGTTTATCGGGGGGTGCGTATTCACCCCTCCACTTT.

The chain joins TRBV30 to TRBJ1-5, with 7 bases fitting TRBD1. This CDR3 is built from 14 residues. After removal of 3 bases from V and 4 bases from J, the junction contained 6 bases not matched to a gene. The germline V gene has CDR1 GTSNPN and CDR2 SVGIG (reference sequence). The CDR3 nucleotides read TGTGCCTGGAGGATCGCAGGGGGGAATCAGCCCCAGCATTTT. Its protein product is CAWRIAGGNQPQHF.

CDR3 amino acids: CASSELETSGYNEQFF. DNA of the CDR3: TGTGCCAGCAGTGAATTGGAGACTAGCGGTTACAATGAGCAGTTCTTC. V usage is TRBV25-1 and J usage is TRBJ2-1; 9 bases align to TRBD2. J gave up 4 bases and V 1 base, and 5 bases lay outside the gene matches. The germline CDR1 and CDR2 sequences are MGHDK and SYGVNS. This CDR3 is 16 amino acids long. Full variable domain (missing parts from reference TRBV25-1 and TRBJ2-1): EADIYQTPRYLVIGTGKKITLECSQTMGHDKMYWYQQDPGMELHLIHYSYGVNSTEKGDLSSESTVSRIRTEHFPLTLESARPSHTSQYLCASSELETSGYNEQFFGPGTRLTVL.

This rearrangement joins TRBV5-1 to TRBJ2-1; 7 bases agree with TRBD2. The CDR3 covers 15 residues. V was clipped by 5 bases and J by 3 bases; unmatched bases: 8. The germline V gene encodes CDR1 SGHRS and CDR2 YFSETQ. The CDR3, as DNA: TGCGCCAGCAGTCAGTCCGGGACTAACTACAATGAGCAGTTCTTC. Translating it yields CASSQSGTNYNEQFF.

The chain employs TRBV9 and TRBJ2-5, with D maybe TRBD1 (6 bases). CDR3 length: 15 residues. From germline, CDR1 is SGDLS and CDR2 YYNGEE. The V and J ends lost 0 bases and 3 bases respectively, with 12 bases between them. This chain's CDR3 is CASSVVGGDKETQYF. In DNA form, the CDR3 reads TGTGCCAGCAGCGTAGTCGGTGGGGACAAAGAGACCCAGTACTTC.

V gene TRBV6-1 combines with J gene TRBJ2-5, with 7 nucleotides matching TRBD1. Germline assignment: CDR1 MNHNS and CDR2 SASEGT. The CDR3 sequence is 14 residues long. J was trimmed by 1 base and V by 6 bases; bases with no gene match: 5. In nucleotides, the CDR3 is TGTGCCAGCAGACAGGGGCGGTTCCAAGAGACCCAGTACTTC. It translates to CASRQGRFQETQYF.

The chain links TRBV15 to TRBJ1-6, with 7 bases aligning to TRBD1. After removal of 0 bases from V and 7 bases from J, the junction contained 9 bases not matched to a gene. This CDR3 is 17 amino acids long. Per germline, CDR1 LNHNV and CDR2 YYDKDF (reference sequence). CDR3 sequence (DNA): TGTGCCACCAGCAGAGATCCCCAGGGGGGAAACAATTCACCCCTCCACTTT. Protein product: CATSRDPQGGNNSPLHF.

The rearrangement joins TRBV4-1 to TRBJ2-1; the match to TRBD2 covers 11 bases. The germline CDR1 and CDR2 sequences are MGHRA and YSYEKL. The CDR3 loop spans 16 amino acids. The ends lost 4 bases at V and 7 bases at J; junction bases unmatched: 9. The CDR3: CASSPISGRAGNEQFF. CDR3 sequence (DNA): TGCGCCAGCAGCCCGATTAGCGGGAGGGCCGGTAATGAGCAGTTCTTC.

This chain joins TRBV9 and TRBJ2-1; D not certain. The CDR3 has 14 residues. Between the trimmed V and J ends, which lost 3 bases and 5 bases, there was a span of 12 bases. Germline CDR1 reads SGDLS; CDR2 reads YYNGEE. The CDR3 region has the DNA TGTGCCAGCAGCGACTCACTTGGGCACAATGAGCAGTTCTTC. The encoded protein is CASSDSLGHNEQFF.

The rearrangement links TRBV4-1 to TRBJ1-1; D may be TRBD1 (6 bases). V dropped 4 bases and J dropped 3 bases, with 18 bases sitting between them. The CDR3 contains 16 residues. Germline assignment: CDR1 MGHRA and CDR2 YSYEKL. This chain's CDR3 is CASSPQGDRLDTEAFF. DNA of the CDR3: TGCGCCAGCAGCCCACAGGGAGATAGATTGGACACTGAAGCTTTCTTT.

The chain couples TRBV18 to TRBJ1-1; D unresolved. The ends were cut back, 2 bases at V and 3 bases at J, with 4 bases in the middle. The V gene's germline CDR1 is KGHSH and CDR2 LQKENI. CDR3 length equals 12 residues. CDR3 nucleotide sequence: TGTGCCAGCTCACCAACAGACACTGAAGCTTTCTTT. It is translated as CASSPTDTEAFF. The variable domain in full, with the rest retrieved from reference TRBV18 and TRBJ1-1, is NAGVMQNPRHLVRRRGQEARLRCSPMKGHSHVYWYRQLPEEGLKFMVYLQKENIIDESGMPKERFSAEFPKEGPSILRIQQVVRGDSAAYFCASSPTDTEAFFGQGTRLTVV.

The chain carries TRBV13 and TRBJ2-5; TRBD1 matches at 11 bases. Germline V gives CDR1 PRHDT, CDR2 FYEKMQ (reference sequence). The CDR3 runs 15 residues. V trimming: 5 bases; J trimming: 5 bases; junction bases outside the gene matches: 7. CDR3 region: CASSTGQGARETQYF. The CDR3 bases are TGTGCCAGCAGCACAGGACAGGGGGCCAGGGAGACCCAGTACTTC.

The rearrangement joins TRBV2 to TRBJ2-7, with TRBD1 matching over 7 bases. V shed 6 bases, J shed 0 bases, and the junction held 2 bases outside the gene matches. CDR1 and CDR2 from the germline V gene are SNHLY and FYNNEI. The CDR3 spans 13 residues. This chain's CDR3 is CASRGTDSYEQYV. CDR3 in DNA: TGTGCCAGCAGGGGGACAGACTCCTACGAGCAGTACGTC.

The CDR3 reads CASSHRPKRSTGELFF. For the CDR3, the DNA is TGTGCCAGCAGCCACCGCCCCAAGCGCTCCACCGGGGAGCTGTTTTTT. This chain joins TRBV13 and TRBJ2-2; unclear D gene. Trimming stripped 5 bases from V and 4 bases from J, with 17 bases between. The CDR3 is 16 amino acids. The germline gives CDR1 PRHDT, CDR2 FYEKMQ (reference sequence).

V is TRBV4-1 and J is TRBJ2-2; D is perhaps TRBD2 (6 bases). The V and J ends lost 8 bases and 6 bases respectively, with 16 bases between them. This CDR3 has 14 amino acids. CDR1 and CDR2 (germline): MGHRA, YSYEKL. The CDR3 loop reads CASDLGGGAGELFF. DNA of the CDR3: TGCGCCAGCGACTTGGGGGGAGGCGCCGGGGAGCTGTTTTTT.

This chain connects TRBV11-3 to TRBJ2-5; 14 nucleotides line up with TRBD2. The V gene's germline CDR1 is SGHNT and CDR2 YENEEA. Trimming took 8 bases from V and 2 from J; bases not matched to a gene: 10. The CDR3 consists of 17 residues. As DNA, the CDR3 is TGTGCCAGCGGCCCCGGGACTAGCGGGAGTTGGCAAGAGACCCAGTACTTC. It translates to CASGPGTSGSWQETQYF.

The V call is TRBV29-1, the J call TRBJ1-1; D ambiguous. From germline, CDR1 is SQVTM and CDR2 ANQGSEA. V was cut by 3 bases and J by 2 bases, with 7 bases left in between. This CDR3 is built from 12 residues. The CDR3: CSVDTSNTEAFF. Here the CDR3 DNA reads TGCAGCGTTGATACATCAAACACTGAAGCTTTCTTT.

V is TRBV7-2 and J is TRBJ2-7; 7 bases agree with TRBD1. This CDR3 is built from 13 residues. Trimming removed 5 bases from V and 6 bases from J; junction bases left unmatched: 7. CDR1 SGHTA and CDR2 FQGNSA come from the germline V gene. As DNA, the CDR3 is TGTGCCAGCAGCGCCCAGACAGGGCCCGAGCAGTACTTC. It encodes CASSAQTGPEQYF. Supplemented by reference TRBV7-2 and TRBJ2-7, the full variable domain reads GAGVSQSPSNKVTEKGKDVELRCDPISGHTALYWYRQSLGQGLEFLIYFQGNSAPDKSGLPSDRFSAERTGGSVSTLTIQRTQQEDSAVYLCASSAQTGPEQYFGPGTRLTVT.

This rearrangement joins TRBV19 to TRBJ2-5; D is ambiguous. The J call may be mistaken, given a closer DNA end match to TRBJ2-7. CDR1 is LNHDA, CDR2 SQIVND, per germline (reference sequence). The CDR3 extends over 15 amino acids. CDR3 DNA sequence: TGTGCCAGTAGTATTGTGGCAGGCGATATGTACGAGCAGTACTTC. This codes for CASSIVAGDMYEQYF.

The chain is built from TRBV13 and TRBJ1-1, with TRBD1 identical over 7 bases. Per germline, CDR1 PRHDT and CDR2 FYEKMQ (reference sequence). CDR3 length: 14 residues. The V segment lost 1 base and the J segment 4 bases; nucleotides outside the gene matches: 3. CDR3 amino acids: CASSLAGQITEAFF. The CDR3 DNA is TGTGCCAGCAGCTTAGCGGGACAGATCACTGAAGCTTTCTTT.